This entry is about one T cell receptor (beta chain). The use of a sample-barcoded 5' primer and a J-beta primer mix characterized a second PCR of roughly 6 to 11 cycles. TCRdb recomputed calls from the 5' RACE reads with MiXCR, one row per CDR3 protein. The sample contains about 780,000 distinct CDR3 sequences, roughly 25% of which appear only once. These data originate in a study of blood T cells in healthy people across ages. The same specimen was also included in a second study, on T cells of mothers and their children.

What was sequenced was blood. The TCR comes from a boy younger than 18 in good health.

The CDR3 reads CASSLNLLLAGTDTYEQYF. The CDR3 region has the DNA TGTGCCAGCAGCTTAAACCTCCTCCTCGCCGGGACGGACACCTACGAGCAGTACTTC. The rearrangement uses TRBV11-2 and TRBJ2-7; TRBD1 or TRBD2 may be the D gene (5 bases each). Germline V gene data show CDR1 as SGHAT and CDR2 as FQNNGV. The CDR3 totals 19 residues. V shed 2 bases and J shed 2 bases, with 25 bases lying between them.